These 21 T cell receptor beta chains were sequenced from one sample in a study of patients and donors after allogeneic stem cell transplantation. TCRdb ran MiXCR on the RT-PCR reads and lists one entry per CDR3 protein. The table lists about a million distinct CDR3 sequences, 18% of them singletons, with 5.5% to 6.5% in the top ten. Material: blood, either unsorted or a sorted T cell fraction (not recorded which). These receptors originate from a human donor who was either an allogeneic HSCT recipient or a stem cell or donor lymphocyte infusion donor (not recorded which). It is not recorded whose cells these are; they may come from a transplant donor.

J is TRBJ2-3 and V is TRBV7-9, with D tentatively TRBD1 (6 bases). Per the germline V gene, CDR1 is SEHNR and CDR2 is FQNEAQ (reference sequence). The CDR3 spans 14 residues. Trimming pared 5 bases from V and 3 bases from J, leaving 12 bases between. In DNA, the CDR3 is TGTGCCAGCAGCCGTGGACAGAAAACAGATACGCAGTATTTT. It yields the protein CASSRGQKTDTQYF.

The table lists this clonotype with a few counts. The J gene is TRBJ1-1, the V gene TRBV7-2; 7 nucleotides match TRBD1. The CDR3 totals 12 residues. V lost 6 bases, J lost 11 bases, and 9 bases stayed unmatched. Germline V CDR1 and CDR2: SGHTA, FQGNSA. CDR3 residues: CASSLGTDLAFF. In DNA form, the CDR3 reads TGTGCCAGCAGTCTCGGGACAGACTTGGCTTTCTTT. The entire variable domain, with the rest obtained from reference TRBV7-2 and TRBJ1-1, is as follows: GAGVSQSPSNKVTEKGKDVELRCDPISGHTALYWYRQSLGQGLEFLIYFQGNSAPDKSGLPSDRFSAERTGGSVSTLTIQRTQQEDSAVYLCASSLGTDLAFFGQGTRLTVV.

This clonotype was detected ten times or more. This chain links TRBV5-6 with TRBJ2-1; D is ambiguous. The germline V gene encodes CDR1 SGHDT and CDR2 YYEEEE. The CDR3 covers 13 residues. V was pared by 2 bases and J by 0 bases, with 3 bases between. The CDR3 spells CASSFRSYNEQFF. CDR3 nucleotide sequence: TGTGCCAGCAGCTTTCGCTCCTACAATGAGCAGTTCTTC.

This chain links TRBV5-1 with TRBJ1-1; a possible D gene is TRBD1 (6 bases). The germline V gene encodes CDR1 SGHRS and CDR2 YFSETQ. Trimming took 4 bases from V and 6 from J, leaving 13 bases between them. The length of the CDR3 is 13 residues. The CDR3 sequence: CASSPEGVAEAFF. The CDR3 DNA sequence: TGCGCCAGCAGCCCGGAGGGGGTAGCTGAAGCTTTCTTT.

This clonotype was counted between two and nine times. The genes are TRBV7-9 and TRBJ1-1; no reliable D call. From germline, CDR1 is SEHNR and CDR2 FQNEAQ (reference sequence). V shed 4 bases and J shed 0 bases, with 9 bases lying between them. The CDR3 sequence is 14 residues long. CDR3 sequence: CASSSQNMNTEAFF. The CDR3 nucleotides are TGTGCCAGCAGCTCCCAAAACATGAACACTGAAGCTTTCTTT. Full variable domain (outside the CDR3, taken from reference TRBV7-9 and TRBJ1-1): DTGVSQNPRHKITKRGQNVTFRCDPISEHNRLYWYRQTLGQGPEFLTYFQNEAQLEKSRLLSDRFSAERPKGSFSTLEIQRTEQGDSAMYLCASSSQNMNTEAFFGQGTRLTVV.

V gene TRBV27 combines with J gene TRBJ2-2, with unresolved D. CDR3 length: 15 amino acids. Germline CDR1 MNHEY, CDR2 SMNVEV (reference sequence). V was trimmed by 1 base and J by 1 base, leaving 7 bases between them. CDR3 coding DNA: TGTGCCAGCAGTTTATATTCTCAGAACACCGGGGAGCTGTTTTTT. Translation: CASSLYSQNTGELFF.

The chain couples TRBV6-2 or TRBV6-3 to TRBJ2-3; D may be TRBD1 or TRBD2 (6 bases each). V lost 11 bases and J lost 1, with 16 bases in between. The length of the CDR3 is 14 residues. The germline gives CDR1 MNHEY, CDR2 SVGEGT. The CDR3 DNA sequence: TGTGCCGTCCGAACGGGGGCAGGCACAGATACGCAGTATTTT. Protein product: CAVRTGAGTDTQYF.

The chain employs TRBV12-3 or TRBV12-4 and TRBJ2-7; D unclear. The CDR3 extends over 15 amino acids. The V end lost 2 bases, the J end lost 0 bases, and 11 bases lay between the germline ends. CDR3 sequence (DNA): TGTGCCAGCAGTTTAAGAGCGCCCAGCTCCTACGAGCAGTACTTC. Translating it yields CASSLRAPSSYEQYF.

The CDR3: CSGNAKNIQYF. CDR3 DNA sequence: TGCAGTGGTAACGCCAAAAACATTCAGTACTTC. The chain recombines TRBV20-1 with TRBJ2-4; D unclear. V was pared by 7 bases and J by 1 base, with 5 bases between. This CDR3 is 11 amino acids long. Germline CDR1 DFQATT, CDR2 SNEGSKA (reference sequence).

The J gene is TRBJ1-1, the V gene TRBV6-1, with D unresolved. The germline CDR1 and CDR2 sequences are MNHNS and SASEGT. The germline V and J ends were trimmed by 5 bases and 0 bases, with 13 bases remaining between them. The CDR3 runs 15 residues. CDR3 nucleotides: TGTGCCAGCAGTCGCCCACGTACAATGAACACTGAAGCTTTCTTT. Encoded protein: CASSRPRTMNTEAFF.

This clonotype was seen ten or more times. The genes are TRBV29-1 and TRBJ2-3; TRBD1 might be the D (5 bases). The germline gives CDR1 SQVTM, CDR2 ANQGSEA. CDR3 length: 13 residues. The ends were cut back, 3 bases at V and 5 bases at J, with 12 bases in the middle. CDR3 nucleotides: TGCAGCGTTGAGGTGACAGTACGAGATACGCAGTATTTT. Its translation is CSVEVTVRDTQYF.

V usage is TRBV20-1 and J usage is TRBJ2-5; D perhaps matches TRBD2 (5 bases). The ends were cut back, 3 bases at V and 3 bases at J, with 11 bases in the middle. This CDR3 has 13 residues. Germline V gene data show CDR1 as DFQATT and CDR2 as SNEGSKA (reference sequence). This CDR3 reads CSARSDWEETQYF. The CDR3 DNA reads TGCAGTGCTAGGTCGGACTGGGAAGAGACCCAGTACTTC.

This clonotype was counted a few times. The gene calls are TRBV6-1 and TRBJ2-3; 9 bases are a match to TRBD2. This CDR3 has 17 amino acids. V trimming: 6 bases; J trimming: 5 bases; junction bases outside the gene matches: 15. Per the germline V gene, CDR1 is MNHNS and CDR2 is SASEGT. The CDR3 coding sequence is TGTGCCAGCAGCCATACGGTCTTAGCGGGGGTAATAGATACGCAGTATTTT. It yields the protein CASSHTVLAGVIDTQYF.

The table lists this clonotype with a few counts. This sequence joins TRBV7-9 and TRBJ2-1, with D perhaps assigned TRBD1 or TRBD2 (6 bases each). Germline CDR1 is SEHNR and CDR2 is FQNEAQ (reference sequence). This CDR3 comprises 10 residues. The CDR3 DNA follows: TGTGGATTGGGGGGCGGTGAGCAGTTCTTC. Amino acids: CGLGGGEQFF.

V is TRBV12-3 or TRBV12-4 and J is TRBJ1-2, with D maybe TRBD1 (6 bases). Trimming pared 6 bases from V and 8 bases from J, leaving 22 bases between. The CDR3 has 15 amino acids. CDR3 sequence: CASRNGVLGAGGYTF. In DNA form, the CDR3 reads TGTGCCAGCAGGAACGGGGTATTGGGGGCTGGGGGCTACACCTTC.

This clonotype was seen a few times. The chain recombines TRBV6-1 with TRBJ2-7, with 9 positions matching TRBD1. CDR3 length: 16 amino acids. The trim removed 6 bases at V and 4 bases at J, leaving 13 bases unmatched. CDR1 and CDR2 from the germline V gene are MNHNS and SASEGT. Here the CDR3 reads CASSRSNRGPVYEQYF. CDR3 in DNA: TGTGCCAGCAGCCGAAGCAACAGGGGGCCAGTTTACGAGCAGTACTTC.

The CDR3 DNA reads as TGTGCCAGCAGCCCCAGACAGGGGAGGTCGTTCAATGAGCAGTTCTTC. Translating gives CASSPRQGRSFNEQFF. V usage is TRBV7-2 and J usage is TRBJ2-1, with 8 bases that match TRBD1. Germline V lookup: CDR1 SGHTA, CDR2 FQGNSA. There are 16 residues in the CDR3. The ends lost 5 bases at V and 6 bases at J; junction bases unmatched: 12.

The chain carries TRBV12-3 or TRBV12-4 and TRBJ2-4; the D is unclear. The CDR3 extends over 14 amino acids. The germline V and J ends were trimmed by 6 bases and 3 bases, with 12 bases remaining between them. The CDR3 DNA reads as TGTGCCAGCAGAAACGCCGATCTCAAAAACATTCAGTACTTC. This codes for CASRNADLKNIQYF.

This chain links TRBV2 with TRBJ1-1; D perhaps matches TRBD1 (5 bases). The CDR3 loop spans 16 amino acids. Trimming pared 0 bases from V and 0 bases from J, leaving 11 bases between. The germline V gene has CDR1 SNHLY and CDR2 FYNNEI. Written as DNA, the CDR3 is TGTGCCAGCAGTGAAGCGGCGACAGCGATGAACACTGAAGCTTTCTTT. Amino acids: CASSEAATAMNTEAFF. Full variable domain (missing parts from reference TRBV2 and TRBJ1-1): EPEVTQTPSHQVTQMGQEVILRCVPISNHLYFYWYRQILGQKVEFLVSFYNNEISEKSEIFDDQFSVERPDGSNFTLKIRSTKLEDSAMYFCASSEAATAMNTEAFFGQGTRLTVV.

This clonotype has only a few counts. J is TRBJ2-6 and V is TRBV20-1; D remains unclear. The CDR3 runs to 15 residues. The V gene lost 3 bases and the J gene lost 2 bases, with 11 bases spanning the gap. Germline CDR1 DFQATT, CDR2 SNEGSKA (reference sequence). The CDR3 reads CSASRGRPGANVLTF. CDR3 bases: TGCAGTGCTAGTAGAGGTCGTCCTGGGGCCAACGTCCTGACTTTC.

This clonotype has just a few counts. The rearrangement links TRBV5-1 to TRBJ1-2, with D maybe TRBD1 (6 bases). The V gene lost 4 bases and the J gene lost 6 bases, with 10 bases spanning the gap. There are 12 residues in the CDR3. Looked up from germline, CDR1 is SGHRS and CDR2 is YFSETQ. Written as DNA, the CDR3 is TGCGCCAGCAGCCCCAGGGACAATGGCTACACCTTC. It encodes CASSPRDNGYTF. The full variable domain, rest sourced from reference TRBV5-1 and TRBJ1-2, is KAGVTQTPRYLIKTRGQQVTLSCSPISGHRSVSWYQQTPGQGLQFLFEYFSETQRNKGNFPGRFSGRQFSNSRSEMNVSTLELGDSALYLCASSPRDNGYTFGSGTRLTVV.